Shown below are 29 T cell receptor beta chains from a single sample sequenced in a study of Tregs in tolerant kidney transplant recipients. Profiled with immunoSEQ multiplex PCR; TCRdb holds only in-frame clones, not every one. The sample contains roughly 69,000 clones, 85% to 90% of which appear only once. Material: CD4+ T cells from blood, obtained before the transplant. These receptors were collected from a human donor who received a combined kidney and bone marrow transplant.

This chain connects TRBV2 to TRBJ1-5; the match to TRBD1 covers 8 bases. The CDR3 consists of 14 residues. V shed 4 bases and J 2 bases; nucleotides not matched to a gene: 1. Germline lookup yields CDR1 SNHLY and CDR2 FYNNEI. DNA of the CDR3: TGTGCCAGCAGTGCAGGGGGCGGCAATCAGCCCCAGCATTTT. Protein: CASSAGGGNQPQHF.

The chain uses TRBV30 and TRBJ1-3, with D possibly matching TRBD1 (6 bases). CDR1 GTSNPN and CDR2 SVGIG come from the germline V gene (reference sequence). CDR3 length equals 13 residues. As DNA, the CDR3 is TGTGCTACGGGCAGGGGAATTGGAAACACCATATATTTT. It codes for CATGRGIGNTIYF.

V and J are TRBV10-3 and TRBJ2-7; 9 positions agree with TRBD2. Germline V gives CDR1 ENHRY, CDR2 SYGVKD. The CDR3 covers 16 residues. The V segment lost 0 bases and the J segment 2 bases; nucleotides outside the gene matches: 5. The CDR3 region has the DNA TGTGCCATCAGTGAGTCAAAACCTAGCGGGACCTACGAGCAGTACTTC. It specifies CAISESKPSGTYEQYF.

CDR3 bases: TGTGCCAGTAGTATTGGAGCTCACCTGAACACTGAAGCTTTCTTT. Its protein is CASSIGAHLNTEAFF. The rearrangement links TRBV19 to TRBJ1-1, with D unresolved. Trimming removed 3 bases from V and 0 bases from J, with 11 bases in between. CDR1 LNHDA and CDR2 SQIVND come from the germline V gene (reference sequence). The CDR3 loop spans 15 amino acids.

This chain links TRBV11-2 with TRBJ2-1; maybe TRBD2 (6 bases). Per the germline V gene, CDR1 is SGHAT and CDR2 is FQNNGV. The CDR3 is made up of 13 amino acids. Trimming took 5 bases from V and 6 from J, leaving 11 bases between them. CDR3: CASSTGLSNEQFF. In DNA, the CDR3 is TGTGCCAGCAGCACGGGACTTTCCAATGAGCAGTTCTTC.

The chain has TRBV30 and TRBJ2-7; 10 nucleotides match TRBD1. CDR1 GTSNPN and CDR2 SVGIG come from the germline V gene (reference sequence). This CDR3 region has 14 residues. V was clipped by 5 bases and J by 2 bases; unmatched bases: 6. CDR3 nucleotides: TGTGCCTGGGATCCGGGACAGGGGACCTACGAGCAGTACTTC. Amino acids: CAWDPGQGTYEQYF.

The chain employs TRBV5-4 and TRBJ2-1; D gene ambiguous. CDR3 length equals 13 residues. Trimming took off 4 bases at V and 5 bases at J, with 10 bases between the two ends. Germline V gives CDR1 SGHNT, CDR2 YYREEE (reference sequence). In DNA form, the CDR3 reads TGTGCCAGCAGCCGTCAAGCGAACAATGAGCAGTTCTTC. This translates into CASSRQANNEQFF.

The V gene is TRBV4-1, the J gene TRBJ2-5; 7 bases line up with TRBD2. The germline V gene encodes CDR1 MGHRA and CDR2 YSYEKL. This CDR3 is 15 amino acids long. V was pared by 4 bases and J by 4 bases, with 9 bases of the junction left unmatched. The DNA for the CDR3 is TGCGCCAGCAGCCGACGGGGTTCGGGGGGAGAGACCCAGTACTTC. Protein: CASSRRGSGGETQYF.

The J gene is TRBJ1-5, the V gene TRBV5-6; 8 bases map to TRBD1. Germline CDR1 reads SGHDT; CDR2 reads YYEEEE. CDR3 length equals 15 residues. Germline trimming cut 3 bases from V and 5 bases from J; bases unmatched to any gene: 7. CDR3 sequence (DNA): TGTGCCAGCAGCTCACGGACAGGGAGATATCAGCCCCAGCATTTT. Its protein product is CASSSRTGRYQPQHF.

J is TRBJ2-2 and V is TRBV7-2; D might be TRBD2 (5 bases). There are 16 residues in the CDR3. The germline V gene encodes CDR1 SGHTA and CDR2 FQGNSA. Trimming took 4 bases from V and 0 from J, leaving 12 bases between them. CDR3 region: CASSSGLFANTGELFF. Here the CDR3 DNA reads TGTGCCAGCAGCTCTGGACTCTTCGCGAACACCGGGGAGCTGTTTTTT. The variable domain in full, completed from reference TRBV7-2 and TRBJ2-2, reads GAGVSQSPSNKVTEKGKDVELRCDPISGHTALYWYRQSLGQGLEFLIYFQGNSAPDKSGLPSDRFSAERTGGSVSTLTIQRTQQEDSAVYLCASSSGLFANTGELFFGEGSRLTVL.

This chain links TRBV5-1 with TRBJ2-2, with 10 bases fitting TRBD1. The germline gives CDR1 SGHRS, CDR2 YFSETQ. Trimming took 5 bases from V and 1 from J; bases not matched to a gene: 11. The CDR3 length is 18 residues. The CDR3, as DNA: TGCGCCAGCAGACATGACAGGGGGCTCGCTAGGAACACCGGGGAGCTGTTTTTT. This encodes CASRHDRGLARNTGELFF.

The chain links TRBV5-1 to TRBJ1-2; D unresolved. CDR1 SGHRS and CDR2 YFSETQ come from the germline V gene. Trimming took 0 bases from V and 6 from J, leaving 9 bases between them. This CDR3 is 13 amino acids long. The DNA of the CDR3 is TGCGCCAGCAGCTTGGGGGGTAGCGATGGCTACACCTTC. Translation gives CASSLGGSDGYTF.

CDR3 nucleotides: TGCGCCAGCAGCTTGGATTTAGCGGGAGTGAACAATGAGCAGTTCTTC. It specifies CASSLDLAGVNNEQFF. V gene TRBV5-1 combines with J gene TRBJ2-1; 9 positions match TRBD2. CDR1 is SGHRS, CDR2 YFSETQ, per germline. Trimming cost V 0 bases and J 5 bases; bases outside gene matches: 6. The CDR3 spans 16 residues.

The CDR3 loop is CASRPLTNYEQYF. DNA of the CDR3: TGCGCCAGCAGACCGCTAACGAACTACGAGCAGTACTTC. The J gene is TRBJ2-7, the V gene TRBV5-1; D is unclear. Germline V gene data show CDR1 as SGHRS and CDR2 as YFSETQ. The CDR3 covers 13 residues. Trimming cost V 5 bases and J 3 bases, with 12 bases left between them.

This clone was picked up one time. The V gene is TRBV28, the J gene TRBJ1-2, with TRBD1 matching over 8 bases. The J segment lost 5 bases and the V segment lost 3 bases, leaving 8 bases of the junction unmatched. The length of the CDR3 is 15 residues. CDR1 and CDR2 (germline): MDHEN, SYDVKM. The CDR3 DNA sequence: TGTGCCAGCAGTTTGACAGGGGCTAGGAAGTATGGCTACACCTTC. Residues: CASSLTGARKYGYTF.

This rearrangement joins TRBV2 to TRBJ1-5; no clear D gene. Trimming removed 7 bases at V and 2 bases at J, with 15 bases between. The CDR3 is made up of 15 amino acids. Germline CDR1 SNHLY, CDR2 FYNNEI. The CDR3 reads CASTVGGSGNQPQHF. CDR3 DNA sequence: TGTGCCAGCACGGTGGGAGGGTCGGGCAATCAGCCCCAGCATTTT.

In this sample, this clone turned up once. The chain combines TRBV27 with TRBJ2-3; 9 bases agree with TRBD1. In germline, CDR1 is MNHEY, CDR2 SMNVEV (reference sequence). The CDR3 length is 13 residues. The trim removed 8 bases at V and 6 bases at J, leaving 6 bases unmatched. The CDR3 sequence is CASVGTGSDTQYF. As DNA, the CDR3 is TGTGCCAGCGTTGGGACAGGGAGCGATACGCAGTATTTT.

The CDR3 nucleotides read TGTGCCAGCAGCATAACAGGCAACTACGAGCAGTACTTC. Residues: CASSITGNYEQYF. The rearrangement joins TRBV5-6 to TRBJ2-7; possible D gene TRBD1, 5 bases. Germline V gives CDR1 SGHDT, CDR2 YYEEEE. The CDR3 extends over 13 amino acids. V was pared by 4 bases and J by 3 bases, with 11 bases between.

This clone was found a few times. The rearrangement uses TRBV27 and TRBJ2-5; 8 nucleotides agree with TRBD1. Germline assignment: CDR1 MNHEY and CDR2 SMNVEV (reference sequence). CDR3 size: 16 residues. Germline trimming cut 2 bases from V and 5 bases from J; bases unmatched to any gene: 10. The CDR3 sequence: CASSLGPGGSSETQYF. CDR3 nucleotide sequence: TGTGCCAGCAGTTTAGGCCCAGGGGGCTCTTCGGAGACCCAGTACTTC.

The chain joins TRBV28 to TRBJ2-7; 7 bases map to TRBD1. The CDR3 totals 12 residues. Germline trimming cut 6 bases from V and 13 bases from J; bases unmatched to any gene: 12. CDR1 MDHEN and CDR2 SYDVKM come from the germline V gene. CDR3 sequence reads: CASRPPGQSEYF. The DNA of the CDR3 is TGTGCCAGCAGGCCCCCGGGACAGAGTGAATACTTC.

The chain has TRBV5-1 and TRBJ2-6; 7 positions agree with TRBD2. The junction had 7 bases not matched to a gene; V was cut back by 2 bases and J by 2 bases. Germline CDR1 is SGHRS and CDR2 is YFSETQ. CDR3 length: 17 amino acids. The CDR3: CASSFRGGGAGANVLTF. CDR3 sequence (DNA): TGCGCCAGCAGCTTCCGTGGTGGGGGGGCTGGGGCCAACGTCCTGACTTTC.

The chain is built from TRBV4-2 and TRBJ1-2, with 9 bases fitting TRBD1. The CDR3 runs 14 residues. Unmatched junction bases numbered 3, after V lost 4 bases and J lost 3 bases. Per the germline V gene, CDR1 is LGHNA and CDR2 is YNFKEQ. The CDR3 coding sequence is TGTGCCAGCAGCCGGGACAGGGTCGACTATGGCTACACCTTC. Translation: CASSRDRVDYGYTF.

The chain recombines TRBV28 with TRBJ2-7, with 8 bases identical to TRBD2. Germline V gene sequence: CDR1 MDHEN, CDR2 SYDVKM. The length of the CDR3 is 12 residues. J lost 0 bases, V lost 11 bases, and 3 bases had no gene match. The CDR3 protein is CALGGASYEQYF. The CDR3 region has the DNA TGTGCCCTCGGGGGGGCCTCCTACGAGCAGTACTTC. The full variable domain, its missing parts supplied by reference TRBV28 and TRBJ2-7, is DVKVTQSSRYLVKRTGEKVFLECVQDMDHENMFWYRQDPGLGLRLIYFSYDVKMKEKGDIPEGYSVSREKKERFSLILESASTNQTSMYLCALGGASYEQYFGPGTRLTVT.

The chain couples TRBV10-3 to TRBJ1-1; 7 bases map to TRBD1. The CDR3 spans 14 residues. The V gene's germline CDR1 is ENHRY and CDR2 SYGVKD. The V segment lost 4 bases and the J segment 1 base; nucleotides outside the gene matches: 3. CDR3: CAISGQGGNTEAFF. The CDR3 nucleotides are TGTGCCATCAGTGGACAGGGTGGGAACACTGAAGCTTTCTTT.

The rearrangement joins TRBV6-5 to TRBJ2-5; TRBD1 matches at 7 bases. V dropped 5 bases and J dropped 5; count of bases not matched to a gene: 8. The germline CDR1 and CDR2 sequences are MNHEY and SVGAGI. CDR3 length equals 14 residues. CDR3 sequence: CASSTGDRWETQYF. CDR3 bases: TGTGCCAGCAGTACAGGGGATCGGTGGGAGACCCAGTACTTC.

This sequence joins TRBV15 and TRBJ1-2; the D gene is possibly TRBD1 (5 bases). V shed 1 base and J shed 0 bases, with 9 bases lying between them. Germline CDR1 and CDR2: LNHNV and YYDKDF (reference sequence). The CDR3 totals 15 residues. The CDR3: CATSRARVSNYGYTF. The CDR3 coding sequence is TGTGCCACCAGCAGAGCCAGGGTTTCTAACTATGGCTACACCTTC.

The chain combines TRBV4-1 with TRBJ1-5, with D tentatively TRBD1 (5 bases). The CDR3 is made up of 13 amino acids. V was cut by 1 base and J by 9 bases, with 10 bases left in between. CDR1 and CDR2 (germline): MGHRA, YSYEKL. CDR3 coding DNA: TGCGCCAGCAGCCAAGTTTCAGGGTTGCCCCAGCATTTT. As protein: CASSQVSGLPQHF.

The rearrangement joins TRBV7-3 to TRBJ2-3; 7 bases align to TRBD2. From germline, CDR1 is SGHTA and CDR2 FQGTGA. The CDR3 consists of 14 residues. Germline trimming cut 3 bases from V and 6 bases from J; bases unmatched to any gene: 6. Written as DNA, the CDR3 is TGTGCCAGCAGCTTGAGCGGGGATAGGGATACGCAGTATTTT. Translated, it gives CASSLSGDRDTQYF.

This clone appeared a few times. The J gene is TRBJ2-7, the V gene TRBV27; 12 nucleotides align to TRBD2. The V and J ends lost 4 bases and 2 bases, in that order; junction bases with no gene match: 3. CDR1 is MNHEY, CDR2 SMNVEV, per germline (reference sequence). CDR3 length: 15 amino acids. The CDR3 nucleotides read TGTGCCAGCAGTTCGGGACTAGCGGGCCCCTACGAGCAGTACTTC. Translating it yields CASSSGLAGPYEQYF.